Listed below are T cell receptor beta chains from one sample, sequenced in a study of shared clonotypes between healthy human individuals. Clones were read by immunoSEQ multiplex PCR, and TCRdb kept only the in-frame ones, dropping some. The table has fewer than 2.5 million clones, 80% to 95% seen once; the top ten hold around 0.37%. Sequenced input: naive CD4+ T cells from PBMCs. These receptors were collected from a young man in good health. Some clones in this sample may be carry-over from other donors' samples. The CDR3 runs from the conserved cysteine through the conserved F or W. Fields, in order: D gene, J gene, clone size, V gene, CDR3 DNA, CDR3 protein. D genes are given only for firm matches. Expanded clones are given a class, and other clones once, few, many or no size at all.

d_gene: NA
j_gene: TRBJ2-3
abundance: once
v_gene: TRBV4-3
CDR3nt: TGCGCCAGCAGCCAAGTGGTTACAGCCGGGGTCCCAGATACGCAGTATTTT
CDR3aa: CASSQVVTAGVPDTQYF

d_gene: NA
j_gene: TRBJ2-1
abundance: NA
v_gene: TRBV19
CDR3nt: TGTGCCAGTAGTGAAGAAGAATACAGGGTCAATGAGCAGTTCTTC
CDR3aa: CASSEEEYRVNEQFF

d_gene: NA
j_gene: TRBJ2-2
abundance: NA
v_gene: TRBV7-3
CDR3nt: TGTGCCAGCAGCTTAAAAGGCCTCGCGAACACCGGGGAGCTGTTTTTT
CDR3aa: CASSLKGLANTGELFF

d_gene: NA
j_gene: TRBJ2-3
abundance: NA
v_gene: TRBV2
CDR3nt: TGTGCCAGCAGTGATGAAGGGACAGATACGCAGTATTTT
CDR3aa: CASSDEGTDTQYF

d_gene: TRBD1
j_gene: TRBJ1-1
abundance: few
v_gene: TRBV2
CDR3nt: TGTGCCAGCTTGAGAGACAGGGGACGCACTGAAGCTTTCTTT
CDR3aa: CASLRDRGRTEAFF

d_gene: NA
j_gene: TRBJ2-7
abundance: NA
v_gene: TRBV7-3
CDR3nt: TGTGCCAGCAGCCCTAGGGGGAGTTACGAGCAGTACTTC
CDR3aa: CASSPRGSYEQYF

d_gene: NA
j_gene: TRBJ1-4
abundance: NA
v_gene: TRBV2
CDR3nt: TGTGCCAGCAGACTACAGGCCGCAACTAATGAAAAACTGTTTTTT
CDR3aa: CASRLQAATNEKLFF

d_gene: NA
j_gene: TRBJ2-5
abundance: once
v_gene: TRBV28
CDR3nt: TGTGCCAGCAGCTCAGGTCGGCAGTACTTC
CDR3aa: CASSSGRQYF

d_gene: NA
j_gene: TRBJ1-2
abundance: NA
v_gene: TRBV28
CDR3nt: TGTGCCAGCAGGGGGCAAATGGTTGGCTACACCTTC
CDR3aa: CASRGQMVGYTF

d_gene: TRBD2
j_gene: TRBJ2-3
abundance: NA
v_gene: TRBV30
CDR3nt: TGTGCCTGGACCGCGGGAGGCACAGATACGCAGTATTTT
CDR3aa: CAWTAGGTDTQYF

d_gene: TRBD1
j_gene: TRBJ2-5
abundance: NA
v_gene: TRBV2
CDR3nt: TGTGCCAACGGACAGGGAGAAGAGACCCAGTACTTC
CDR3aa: CANGQGEETQYF

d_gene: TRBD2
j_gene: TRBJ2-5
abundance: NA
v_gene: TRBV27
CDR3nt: TGTGCCAGCAGTTTATCGTCGCTAGCGGGAGGGTTCCGGGAGACCCAGTACTTC
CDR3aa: CASSLSSLAGGFRETQYF

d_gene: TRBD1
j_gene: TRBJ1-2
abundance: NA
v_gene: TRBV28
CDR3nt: TGTGCCAGCATCCAGGGACAGGGTTATGGCTACACCTTC
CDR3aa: CASIQGQGYGYTF

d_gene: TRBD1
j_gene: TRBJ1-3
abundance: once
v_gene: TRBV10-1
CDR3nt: TGCGCCAGCAGTGACCTAAACCCACCAGTTGACAGGGCGGGAAACACCATATATTTT
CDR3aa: CASSDLNPPVDRAGNTIYF

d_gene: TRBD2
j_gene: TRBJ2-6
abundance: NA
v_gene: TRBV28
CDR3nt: TGTGCCAGCACTCCTAGGGAGGGGAGGTCTGGGGCCAACGTCCTGACTTTC
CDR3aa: CASTPREGRSGANVLTF

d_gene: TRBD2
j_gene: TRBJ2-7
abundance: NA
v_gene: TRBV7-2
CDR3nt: TGTGCCAGCAGCTCCTCACTAGCGGGAGGCTACGAGCAGTACTTC
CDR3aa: CASSSSLAGGYEQYF

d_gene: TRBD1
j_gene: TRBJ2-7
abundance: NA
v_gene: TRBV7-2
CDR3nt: TGTGCCAGCAGCTTAGTATGGGACAGGGGGTCGTACGAGCAGTACTTC
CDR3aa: CASSLVWDRGSYEQYF

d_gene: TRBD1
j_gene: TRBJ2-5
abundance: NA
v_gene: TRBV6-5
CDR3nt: TGTGCCAGCGGGGCGACAGGGTTTCAAGAGACCCAGTACTTC
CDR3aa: CASGATGFQETQYF

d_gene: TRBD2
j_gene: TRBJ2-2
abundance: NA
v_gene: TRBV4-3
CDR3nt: TGCGCCAGCAGCCAACTGGCGGGAGCGAACACCGGGGAGCTGTTTTTT
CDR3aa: CASSQLAGANTGELFF

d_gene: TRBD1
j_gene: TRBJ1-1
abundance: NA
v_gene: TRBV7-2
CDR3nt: TGTGCCAGCAGCTTCGAAGGGGGCAAGAGCACTGAAGCTTTCTTT
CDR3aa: CASSFEGGKSTEAFF

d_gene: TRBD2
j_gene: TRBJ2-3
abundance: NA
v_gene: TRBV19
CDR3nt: TGTGCCAGTAGTATACAGGGACTAGCGGGAACAGATACGCAGTATTTT
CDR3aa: CASSIQGLAGTDTQYF

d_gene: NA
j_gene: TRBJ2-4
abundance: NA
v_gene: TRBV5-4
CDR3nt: TGTGCCAGCAGCGACGGCCAGGGATCCTCGGGAAACATTCAGTACTTC
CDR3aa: CASSDGQGSSGNIQYF

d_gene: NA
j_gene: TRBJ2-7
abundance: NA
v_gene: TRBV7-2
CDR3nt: TGTGCCAGCAGCCTCGGCGGAGGGTCCTACGAGCAGTACTTC
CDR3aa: CASSLGGGSYEQYF

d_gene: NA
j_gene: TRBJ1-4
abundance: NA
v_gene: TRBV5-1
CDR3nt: TGCGCCAGCAGCTTGGAGGCAGGGCCGGGAAAACTGTTTTTT
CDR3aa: CASSLEAGPGKLFF

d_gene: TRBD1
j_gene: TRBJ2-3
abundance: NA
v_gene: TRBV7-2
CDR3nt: TGTGCCAGCAGCTTAGGACAGGGGCCAGATACGCAGTATTTT
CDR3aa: CASSLGQGPDTQYF